These 9 T cell receptor beta chains came from one sample sequenced in a study of T cell changes during pregnancy in multiple sclerosis. The assay was immunoSEQ multiplex PCR, and TCRdb's table has in-frame clones only and misses some. The table shows tens of thousands of clones, with more than 85% occurring only once. The sample was peripheral blood, taken in the first trimester of pregnancy. The receptors here all came from a female donor with multiple sclerosis, enrolled in a pregnancy study.

DNA of the CDR3: TGCGCCAGCAGCTCGCACCGAACCGACAGGGGGAAAGAGACCCAGTACTTC. This gives the protein CASSSHRTDRGKETQYF. V gene TRBV5-1 combines with J gene TRBJ2-5, with TRBD1 matching over 9 bases. J gave up 3 bases and V 3 bases, and 12 bases lay outside the gene matches. The CDR3 runs to 17 residues. Germline CDR1 and CDR2: SGHRS and YFSETQ.

This chain joins TRBV6-5 and TRBJ2-1; maybe TRBD2 (5 bases). The CDR3 is 14 amino acids. Trimming took 0 bases from V and 8 from J, leaving 11 bases between them. Germline V gene lookup returns CDR1 MNHEY and CDR2 SVGAGI. CDR3 sequence reads: CASSYSFGKDEQFF. The CDR3, as DNA: TGTGCCAGCAGTTACTCTTTCGGGAAAGATGAGCAGTTCTTC.

The chain joins TRBV7-3 to TRBJ2-7, with a possible D match to TRBD2 (5 bases). CDR1 is SGHTA, CDR2 FQGTGA, per germline. This CDR3 has 13 residues. The V gene lost 2 bases and the J gene lost 4 bases, with 9 bases spanning the gap. In DNA, the CDR3 is TGTGCCAGCAGCTTAGGGGAGAGGTACGAGCAGTACTTC. Amino acid sequence: CASSLGERYEQYF.

For the CDR3, the DNA is TGTGCCAGCAGCCCCGGACAGGGGGGGCAAGCTTTCTTT. It is translated as CASSPGQGGQAFF. The chain recombines TRBV7-3 with TRBJ1-1; 10 positions match TRBD1. V shed 5 bases, J shed 9 bases, and the junction held 6 bases outside the gene matches. Germline CDR1 is SGHTA and CDR2 is FQGTGA. The CDR3 runs to 13 residues. The variable domain in full, with the rest retrieved from reference TRBV7-3 and TRBJ1-1, is GAGVSQTPSNKVTEKGKYVELRCDPISGHTALYWYRQSLGQGPEFLIYFQGTGAADDSGLPNDRFFAVRPEGSVSTLKIQRTERGDSAVYLCASSPGQGGQAFFGQGTRLTVV.

The rearrangement joins TRBV7-2 to TRBJ2-1; possibly TRBD1 for D (5 bases). CDR3 length: 14 residues. V was clipped by 6 bases and J by 7 bases, with 16 bases between them. CDR1 and CDR2 (germline): SGHTA, FQGNSA. The CDR3 DNA follows: TGTGCCAGCAGTCCTAGGGGTCCCTGGAATGAGCAGTTCTTC. Residues: CASSPRGPWNEQFF. The full variable domain, completed using reference TRBV7-2 and TRBJ2-1, is GAGVSQSPSNKVTEKGKDVELRCDPISGHTALYWYRQSLGQGLEFLIYFQGNSAPDKSGLPSDRFSAERTGGSVSTLTIQRTQQEDSAVYLCASSPRGPWNEQFFGPGTRLTVL.

This clone appeared a single time. The chain has TRBV4-2 and TRBJ2-1; D gene uncertain. V was trimmed by 0 bases and J by 9 bases, leaving 9 bases between them. The CDR3 runs 13 residues. The germline CDR1 and CDR2 sequences are LGHNA and YNFKEQ. CDR3 sequence: CASSQDPYREQFF. In DNA form, the CDR3 reads TGTGCCAGCAGCCAAGATCCTTATCGTGAGCAGTTCTTC.

The chain links TRBV30 to TRBJ2-7; 8 bases line up with TRBD2. CDR3 length: 14 amino acids. V shed 2 bases, J shed 4 bases, and the junction held 7 bases outside the gene matches. Germline CDR1 GTSNPN, CDR2 SVGIG (reference sequence). CDR3 in DNA: TGTGCCTGGAGTCCTTCGGGGGGGCGGTACGAGCAGTACTTC. It translates to CAWSPSGGRYEQYF.

This chain links TRBV10-3 with TRBJ2-5; D gene ambiguous. Looked up from germline, CDR1 is ENHRY and CDR2 is SYGVKD. This CDR3 contains 13 residues. V shed 3 bases and J shed 2 bases, with 7 bases lying between them. In nucleotides, the CDR3 is TGTGCCATCAGTGAATTTGTACAAGAGACCCAGTACTTC. Translating gives CAISEFVQETQYF.

This clone appeared once. This chain joins TRBV7-9 and TRBJ2-7; TRBD1 agrees at 9 bases. Germline-derived CDR1 and CDR2 are SEHNR and FQNEAQ (reference sequence). The CDR3 length is 14 residues. V was pared by 6 bases and J by 5 bases, with 8 bases of the junction left unmatched. CDR3 protein: CASSWTGEFHEQYF. The CDR3 DNA follows: TGTGCCAGCAGTTGGACAGGGGAATTCCACGAGCAGTACTTC.